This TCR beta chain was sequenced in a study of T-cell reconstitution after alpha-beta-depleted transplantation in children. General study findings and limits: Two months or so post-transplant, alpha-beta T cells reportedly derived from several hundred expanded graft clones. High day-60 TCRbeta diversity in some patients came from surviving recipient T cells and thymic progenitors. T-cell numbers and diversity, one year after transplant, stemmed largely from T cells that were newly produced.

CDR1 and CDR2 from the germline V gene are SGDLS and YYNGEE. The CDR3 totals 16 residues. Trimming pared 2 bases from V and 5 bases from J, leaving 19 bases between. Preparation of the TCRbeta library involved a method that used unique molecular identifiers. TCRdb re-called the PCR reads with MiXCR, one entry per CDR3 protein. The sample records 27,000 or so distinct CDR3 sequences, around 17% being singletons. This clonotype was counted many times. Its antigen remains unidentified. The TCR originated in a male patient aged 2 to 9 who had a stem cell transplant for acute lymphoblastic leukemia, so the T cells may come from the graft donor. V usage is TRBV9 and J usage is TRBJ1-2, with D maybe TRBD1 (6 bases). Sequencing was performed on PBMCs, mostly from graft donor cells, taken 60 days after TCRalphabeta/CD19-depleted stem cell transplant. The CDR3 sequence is CASSVAAPTGQYGYTF. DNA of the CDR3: TGTGCCAGCAGCGTGGCTGCTCCTACAGGGCAATATGGCTACACCTTC.